Listed below are T cell receptor beta chains from one sample, sequenced in a study of blood T cell repertoires in COVID-19. Profiled with immunoSEQ multiplex PCR; TCRdb holds only in-frame clones, not every one. The repertoire has about 90,000 clones, 70% to 90% of them found once; the top ten carry about 11%. The specimen was peripheral blood. The receptors were gathered from a woman aged 70-85 years with active or convalescent COVID-19. The CDR3 runs from the conserved cysteine through the conserved F or W. Only part of the rows carry a size: once, few, many, or a class if the clone is expanded.

V,size,J,CDR3
TRBV5-1,.,TRBJ1-2,CASSGGADHGYTF
TRBV15,.,TRBJ2-5,CATSRDSRETQYF
TRBV9,few,TRBJ1-6,CASSVDGGDSPLHF
TRBV7-8,.,TRBJ1-1,CATKLQGGIGTEAFF
TRBV14,.,TRBJ1-1,CASSYFGAGPEAFF
TRBV7-2,.,TRBJ2-5,CASSVGGSGETQYF
TRBV6-2/TRBV6-3,.,TRBJ1-1,CASSYSRGTVNTEAFF
TRBV3-1/TRBV3-2,.,TRBJ2-7,CASSLWTGPSEQYF
TRBV28,.,TRBJ2-2,CASQRGGVPGELFF
TRBV7-9,.,TRBJ2-2,CASRPIAGGTTGELFF
TRBV29-1,.,TRBJ1-4,CSVVWQAATNEKLFF
TRBV11-3,.,TRBJ2-3,CASSLTRTDTQYF
TRBV5-1,.,TRBJ1-4,CASSLGSATNEKLFF
TRBV5-4,.,TRBJ2-2,CASSLEKRGFTGELFF
TRBV5-8,.,TRBJ1-1,CASSPRQGWNTEAFF
TRBV18,.,TRBJ2-2,CASFPGSTRNTGELFF
TRBV18,.,TRBJ2-3,CASSDLVGVQTDTQYF
TRBV6-5,.,TRBJ1-2,CASSYSVANYGYTF
TRBV19,few,TRBJ1-2,CASSPTGTGGSYTF
TRBV5-1,.,TRBJ2-2,CASSQTSHLNTGELFF
TRBV6-5,.,TRBJ1-6,CASSPHTGNNSPLHF
TRBV11-2,once,TRBJ2-7,CASSLGVGGTYEQYF
TRBV9,.,TRBJ2-1,CASSSRGQGNEQFF
TRBV6-4,.,TRBJ1-1,CASSFTYRGRNTEAFF
TRBV9,.,TRBJ2-5,CASSVAHRRGEETQYF
TRBV7-2,once,TRBJ2-3,CASSLGNRGTDTQYF
TRBV23-1,.,TRBJ2-7,CASSPPTGPAGTYEQYF
TRBV9,.,TRBJ1-2,CASSNRQGSYGYTF
TRBV19,.,TRBJ1-2,CASSIQGPNYGYTF
TRBV27,.,TRBJ2-3,CASSPSVSGGDTDTQYF
TRBV7-2,.,TRBJ2-1,CASSPRRGPPVEFF
TRBV6-2/TRBV6-3,once,TRBJ1-6,CASSQDRATSPLHF
TRBV6-5,.,TRBJ1-2,CASSSSGTGSYGYTF
TRBV19,.,TRBJ2-5,CASSPSGGEGTQYF
TRBV29-1,.,TRBJ2-3,CSGDPGTRGDTQYF
TRBV7-2,.,TRBJ1-1,CASSLRQGNTEAFF
TRBV28,.,TRBJ1-2,CASSPPDGRFYGYTF
TRBV7-2,.,TRBJ1-2,CASSLDRTGGPYTF
TRBV11-1,.,TRBJ2-2,CASSTRQGGELFF
TRBV5-4,.,TRBJ1-1,CASSRNRGGTEAFF
TRBV6-5,.,TRBJ2-3,CASSRGQGAADTQYF
TRBV29-1,.,TRBJ1-1,CSVRTSLNTEAFF
TRBV19,once,TRBJ2-7,CASSIGTYYEQYF
TRBV3-1/TRBV3-2,.,TRBJ2-4,CASSLGRGENIQYF
TRBV5-1,.,TRBJ1-1,CASSWEPTSPEAFF
TRBV6-5,.,TRBJ2-5,CAGQAGPKGETQYF
TRBV2,.,TRBJ2-5,CASSKTSGGAFETQYF
TRBV2,.,TRBJ1-1,CASSDRDRGKTEAFF
TRBV9,few,TRBJ2-1,CASSAADISYNEQFF
TRBV3-1/TRBV3-2,.,TRBJ2-1,CASSPKQRGANIGSYNEQFF
TRBV7-2,.,TRBJ1-4,CASSPGDRANEKLFF
TRBV5-4,.,TRBJ2-7,CASKIGGVASYEQYF
TRBV24-1,.,TRBJ2-7,CATSMGGAYEQYF
TRBV5-1,few,TRBJ2-3,CASQTGNPDTQYF
TRBV6-4,.,TRBJ1-1,CASSAGRNTEAFF
TRBV5-1,.,TRBJ1-5,CASSPTTGYNQPQHF
TRBV29-1,.,TRBJ2-7,CSVESAFSYEQYF
TRBV15,.,TRBJ2-3,CATSRGRVYTDTQYF
TRBV12-3/TRBV12-4,.,TRBJ1-4,CASSTGGREKLFF